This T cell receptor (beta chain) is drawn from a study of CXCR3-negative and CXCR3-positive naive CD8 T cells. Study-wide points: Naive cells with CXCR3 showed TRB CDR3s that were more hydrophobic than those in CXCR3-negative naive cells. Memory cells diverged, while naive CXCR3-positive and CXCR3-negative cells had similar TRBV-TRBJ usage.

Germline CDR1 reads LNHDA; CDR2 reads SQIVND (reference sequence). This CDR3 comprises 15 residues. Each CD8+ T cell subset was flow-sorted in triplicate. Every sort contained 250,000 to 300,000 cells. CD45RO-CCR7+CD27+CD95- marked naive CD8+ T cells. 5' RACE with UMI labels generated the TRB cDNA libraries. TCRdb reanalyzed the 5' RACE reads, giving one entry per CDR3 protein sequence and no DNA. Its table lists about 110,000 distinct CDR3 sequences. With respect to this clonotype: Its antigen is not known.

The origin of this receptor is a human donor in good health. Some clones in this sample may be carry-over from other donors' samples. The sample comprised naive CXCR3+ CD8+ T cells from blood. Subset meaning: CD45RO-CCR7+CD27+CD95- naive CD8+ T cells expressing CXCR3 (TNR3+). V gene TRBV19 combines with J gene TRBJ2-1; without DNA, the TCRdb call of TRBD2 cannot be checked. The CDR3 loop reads CASSTRDYPGYEQFF.